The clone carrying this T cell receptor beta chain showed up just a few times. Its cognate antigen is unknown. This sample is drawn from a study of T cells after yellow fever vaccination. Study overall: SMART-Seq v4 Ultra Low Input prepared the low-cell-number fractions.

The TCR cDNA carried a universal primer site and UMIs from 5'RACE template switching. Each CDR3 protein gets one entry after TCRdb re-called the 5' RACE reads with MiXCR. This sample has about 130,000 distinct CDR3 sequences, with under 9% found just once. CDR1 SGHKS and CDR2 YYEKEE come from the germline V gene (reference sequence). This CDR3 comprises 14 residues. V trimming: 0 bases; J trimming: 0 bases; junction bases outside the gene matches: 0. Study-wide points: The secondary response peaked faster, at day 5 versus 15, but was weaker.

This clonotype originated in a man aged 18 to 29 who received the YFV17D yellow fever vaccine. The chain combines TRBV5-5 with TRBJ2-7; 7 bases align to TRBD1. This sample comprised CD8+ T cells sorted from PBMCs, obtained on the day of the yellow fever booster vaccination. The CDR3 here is CASSLGDSSYEQYV. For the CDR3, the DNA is TGTGCCAGCAGCTTGGGGGACAGCTCCTACGAGCAGTACGTC.